This TCR beta chain was captured by sequencing in a study of T cell repertoires in cytomegalovirus infection. TCRdb independently ran MiXCR on the reads; one entry per CDR3 protein. The profile shows some 680,000 distinct CDR3 sequences, roughly 35% of them singletons. In germline, CDR1 is SGHAT, CDR2 FQDESV (reference sequence). CDR3 length: 18 amino acids. J lost 0 bases, V lost 4 bases, and 12 bases had no gene match. The sequence was obtained from a human donor in good health (CMV status not recorded). Some clones in this sample may be carry-over from other donors' samples. The J gene is TRBJ2-1, the V gene TRBV11-1; TRBD1 matches at 7 bases. The sequencing input was PBMCs. The CDR3 here is CASSSRDSLLSSYNEQFF. For the CDR3, the DNA is TGTGCCAGCAGCTCAAGGGACAGTCTTTTGAGCTCCTACAATGAGCAGTTCTTC.